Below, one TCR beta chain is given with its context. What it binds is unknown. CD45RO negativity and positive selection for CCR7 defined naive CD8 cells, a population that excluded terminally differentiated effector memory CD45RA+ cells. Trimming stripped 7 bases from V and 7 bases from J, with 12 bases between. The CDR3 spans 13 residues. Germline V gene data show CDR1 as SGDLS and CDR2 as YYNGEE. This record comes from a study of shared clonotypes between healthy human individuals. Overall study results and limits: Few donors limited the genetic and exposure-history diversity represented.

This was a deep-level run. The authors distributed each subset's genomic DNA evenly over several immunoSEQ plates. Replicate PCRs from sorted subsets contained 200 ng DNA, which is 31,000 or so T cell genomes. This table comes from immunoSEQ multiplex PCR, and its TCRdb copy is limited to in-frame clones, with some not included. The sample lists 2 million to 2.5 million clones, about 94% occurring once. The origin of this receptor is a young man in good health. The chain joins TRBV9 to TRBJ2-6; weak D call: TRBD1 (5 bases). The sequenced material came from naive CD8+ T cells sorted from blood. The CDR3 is CASGNRLANVLTF. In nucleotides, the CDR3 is TGTGCCAGCGGAAACAGGTTAGCCAACGTCCTGACTTTC.